The entry that follows covers one TCR beta chain sequence. This sample is drawn from a study of blood T cell repertoires in COVID-19. In assigning cohorts, the study relied on participant-reported clinical history. Here immunoSEQ multiplex PCR was the method, and the copy in TCRdb shows in-frame clones only, minus some. Among around 300,000 clones listed, 88% were seen once. CDR1 and CDR2 (germline): MNHNS, SASEGT. V was clipped by 3 bases and J by 7 bases, with 6 bases between them. The length of the CDR3 is 11 residues. This clonotype originated in a man aged 25 to 40 who had recovered from COVID-19. The chain is built from TRBV6-1 and TRBJ1-2, with D maybe TRBD1 (5 bases). The sample taken for sequencing was PBMCs or T cells enriched from blood (not recorded which). In nucleotides, the CDR3 is TGTGCCAGCAGTGAGACAGTTGGCTACACCTTC. It translates to CASSETVGYTF.